The source of this TCR beta chain is a study of regulatory T cells in long-lasting Graves disease. Turning to the study itself: The antithyroid drugs taken by newly diagnosed Graves' patients had been used for under 3 months. Points from the study as a whole: Persistent cases of Graves' showed reduced TCR diversity relative to newly diagnosed patients. Repertoires from persistent disease leaned toward TRBV28, TRBJ1-2 and TRBJ2-5.

Construction of TCR beta libraries relied on iRepertoire HTBI primers and on Arm-PCR targeting CDR3 regions. TCRdb ran MiXCR on the multiplex PCR reads and lists one entry per CDR3 protein. This table holds some 600,000 distinct CDR3 sequences, 16% found once. Time point meaning: newly diagnosed GD, antithyroid drugs for less than 3 months. With RNA extracted from PBMCs as input, the TCR library was made. Concerning this clonotype: Its cognate antigen is unknown.

Germline trimming cut 0 bases from V and 5 bases from J; bases unmatched to any gene: 3. Germline V lookup: CDR1 SGHTA, CDR2 FQGNSA. The CDR3 has 15 residues. This same sample was also taken into another study, of T cells in Graves' hyperthyroidism and ophthalmopathy. In that study: HTBI primers were the set used in a first-round RT-PCR of the TCR CDR3.

This chain joins TRBV7-2 and TRBJ2-1, with 8 positions matching TRBD2. The starting material was peripheral blood mononuclear cells (PBMCs), obtained at new diagnosis, from a patient treated with antithyroid drugs. The source is a man between 18 and 35 years old with Graves disease. The chain's CDR3 is CASSLASGSHNEQFF. CDR3 in DNA: TGTGCCAGCAGCTTAGCGAGCGGGAGCCACAATGAGCAGTTCTTC.